A single TCR beta chain is shown here with its context. No antigen is known for it. These data are taken from a study of OX40 agonist ivuxolimab in advanced cancers. For the study at large: Partial responses were achieved by three patients, one with hepatocellular carcinoma and two with cutaneous melanoma.

Study-level results: On average, a greater number of expanded clones characterised CD8+ T cells relative to CD4+. Dosing at 0.1 to 3.0 mg/kg was accompanied by clonal expansion of CD4+ and CD8+ blood T cells by week 6.

The CDR3 covers 12 residues. Trimming left V 7 bases short and J 0 bases short, with 4 bases between. From germline, CDR1 is SQVTM and CDR2 ANQGSEA. Profiled with immunoSEQ multiplex PCR; TCRdb holds only in-frame clones, not every one. The table lists roughly 70,000 clones, about 91% of them singletons. Autoimmune disease history or systemic immunosuppression excluded patients. Sequences were derived from CD4+ or CD8+ T cells sorted from blood, sampled in a trial of the OX40 agonist ivuxolimab. The clonotype was recovered from an adult with an advanced solid tumor such as melanoma, head and neck, liver or kidney cancer. The rearrangement uses TRBV29-1 and TRBJ2-6, with no clear D. DNA for the CDR3: TGCAGCGCCAACTCTGGGGCCAACGTCCTGACTTTC. Translation gives CSANSGANVLTF.